The source of this T cell receptor (beta chain) is a study of cytotoxic CD8 clonotypes in ibrutinib-treated CLL. Here immunoSEQ multiplex PCR was the method, and the copy in TCRdb shows in-frame clones only, minus some. Of tens of thousands of clones in the sample, about four fifths are singletons; the top ten hold 4% to 5.5%. As to this clone: The antigen remains unidentified.

Germline V CDR1 and CDR2: SNHLY, FYNNEI. The CDR3 runs to 15 residues. V shed 1 base and J 9 bases; nucleotides not matched to a gene: 7. Findings and caveats of the study: Under treatment, the uncommon public clonotypes either contracted or remained stable. Age-matched healthy donor levels were exceeded by baseline clonality, which tracked circulating CD8+ T-cell counts.

The V and J genes are TRBV2 and TRBJ2-1, with TRBD2 identical over 9 bases. This sequence was found in a human donor with chronic lymphocytic leukemia. The sequencing here drew on PBMCs, taken after 12 months of ibrutinib treatment. CDR3 sequence reads: CASSEGLAGRAEQFF. The CDR3 DNA sequence: TGTGCCAGCAGTGAAGGGCTAGCGGGGAGGGCTGAGCAGTTCTTC.